A selection of T cell receptor beta chains follows, all from one sample in a study of cytomegalovirus exposure and HLA in healthy donors. Clones were read by immunoSEQ multiplex PCR, and TCRdb kept only the in-frame ones, dropping some. The data contain 250,000 to 300,000 clones, 92% of them singletons. What was sequenced was PBMCs. These receptors were taken from a girl aged 2-15 years in good health and CMV-seronegative. Both conserved end residues are part of each CDR3. Fields, in order: CDR3 protein, CDR3 DNA, J gene, D gene, V gene, clone size. A D gene is named only where the DNA matches it firmly. Clone size appears in some rows only: once, few, many, or a class for an expanded clone.

CDR3: CASSLGQERDGYTF
DNA: TGTGCCAGCAGCTTGGGACAGGAAAGAGATGGCTACACCTTC
J: TRBJ1-2
D: TRBD1
V: TRBV7-9
size: NA

CDR3: CASSPADRGRGETQYF
DNA: TGTGCCAGCTCACCTGCTGACAGGGGACGAGGAGAGACCCAGTACTTC
J: TRBJ2-5
D: TRBD1
V: TRBV18
size: NA

CDR3: CASSLSVGANVLTF
DNA: TGTGCCAGCAGCTTGTCAGTTGGGGCCAACGTCCTGACTTTC
J: TRBJ2-6
D: NA
V: TRBV7-9
size: NA

CDR3: CASSSPRGGNGYTF
DNA: TGTGCCAGCAGTTCCCCCCGGGGTGGAAATGGCTACACCTTC
J: TRBJ1-2
D: NA
V: TRBV6-5
size: once

CDR3: CASSSQTPRETQYF
DNA: TGTGCCAGCAGTTCCCAGACTCCGAGAGAGACCCAGTACTTC
J: TRBJ2-5
D: NA
V: TRBV6-5
size: NA

CDR3: CASRRSGANVLTF
DNA: TGTGCCAGCAGACGGTCTGGGGCCAACGTCCTGACTTTC
J: TRBJ2-6
D: NA
V: TRBV9
size: NA

CDR3: CASTPSGAGGHTGELFF
DNA: TGTGCCAGCACCCCCTCGGGAGCGGGGGGGCACACCGGGGAGCTGTTTTTT
J: TRBJ2-2
D: TRBD2
V: TRBV7-9
size: once

CDR3: CASSIVGTSEFPYEQYF
DNA: TGTGCCAGTAGTATAGTGGGAACTAGCGAATTTCCCTACGAGCAGTACTTC
J: TRBJ2-7
D: TRBD2
V: TRBV19
size: few

CDR3: CASSIGTPLLYEQYF
DNA: TGTGCCAGTAGTATAGGGACTCCGCTTTTGTACGAGCAGTACTTC
J: TRBJ2-7
D: NA
V: TRBV19
size: NA

CDR3: CASSPVVAGGAGETQYF
DNA: TGTGCCAGCAGCCCAGTAGTGGCCGGGGGGGCCGGGGAGACCCAGTACTTC
J: TRBJ2-5
D: TRBD2
V: TRBV5-4
size: NA

CDR3: CASRTGGGYEQYF
DNA: TGCGCCAGCAGGACAGGGGGGGGCTACGAGCAGTACTTC
J: TRBJ2-7
D: TRBD1
V: TRBV5-1
size: NA

CDR3: CASSLGREDNYGYTF
DNA: TGCGCCAGCAGCTTGGGGAGGGAAGATAACTATGGCTACACCTTC
J: TRBJ1-2
D: NA
V: TRBV5-1
size: NA

CDR3: CAWSVGTGVEKLFF
DNA: TGTGCCTGGAGTGTAGGGACAGGGGTTGAAAAACTGTTTTTT
J: TRBJ1-4
D: TRBD1
V: TRBV30
size: NA

CDR3: CASKRDTHYEQYF
DNA: TGCGCCAGCAAGAGGGACACACACTACGAGCAGTACTTC
J: TRBJ2-7
D: NA
V: TRBV5-1
size: NA

CDR3: CASSFAENYEQYF
DNA: TGTGCCAGCAGTTTTGCCGAGAACTACGAGCAGTACTTC
J: TRBJ2-7
D: NA
V: TRBV27
size: NA

CDR3: CASKMTGNNQPQHF
DNA: TGTGCCAGCAAAATGACAGGGAACAATCAGCCCCAGCATTTT
J: TRBJ1-5
D: TRBD1
V: TRBV6-5
size: NA

CDR3: CASSVEGLSGAEAFF
DNA: TGTGCCAGCAGCGTAGAGGGGTTGTCGGGGGCTGAAGCTTTCTTT
J: TRBJ1-1
D: NA
V: TRBV9
size: NA

CDR3: CASSFYLAEPKQYF
DNA: TGTGCCAGCAGCTTCTACTTAGCGGAACCAAAGCAGTACTTC
J: TRBJ2-7
D: NA
V: TRBV5-8
size: few

CDR3: CASSWTSGGEQFF
DNA: TGTGCCAGCAGCTGGACTAGCGGGGGTGAGCAGTTCTTC
J: TRBJ2-1
D: TRBD2
V: TRBV5-4
size: NA

CDR3: CAWSAPQGYSGNTIYF
DNA: TGTGCCTGGAGTGCACCACAGGGGTACTCTGGAAACACCATATATTTT
J: TRBJ1-3
D: TRBD1
V: TRBV30
size: NA

CDR3: CASSLGRTNYGYTF
DNA: TGTGCCAGCAGTTTGGGGAGGACTAACTATGGCTACACCTTC
J: TRBJ1-2
D: NA
V: TRBV28
size: NA

CDR3: CASRQGSEPLHF
DNA: TGTGCCAGCAGACAGGGATCGGAACCCCTCCACTTT
J: TRBJ1-6
D: NA
V: TRBV28
size: NA

CDR3: CASSEEGVRRDTQYF
DNA: TGTGCCAGCAGTGAGGAAGGCGTCAGGAGGGACACGCAGTATTTT
J: TRBJ2-3
D: NA
V: TRBV6-1
size: NA

CDR3: CAWLGGLGGYTF
DNA: TGTGCCTGGCTAGGGGGCCTTGGGGGCTACACCTTC
J: TRBJ1-2
D: TRBD1
V: TRBV30
size: few

CDR3: CAWSPTGGWGYEQYF
DNA: TGTGCCTGGAGTCCAACGGGGGGCTGGGGCTACGAGCAGTACTTC
J: TRBJ2-7
D: NA
V: TRBV30
size: NA

CDR3: CASSLFGREGGYTF
DNA: TGTGCCAGCAGCTTGTTTGGCAGGGAGGGTGGCTACACCTTC
J: TRBJ1-2
D: NA
V: TRBV5-6
size: NA

CDR3: CASSIGQMSTEAFF
DNA: TGTGCCAGTAGTATAGGACAGATGAGCACTGAAGCTTTCTTT
J: TRBJ1-1
D: NA
V: TRBV19
size: NA

CDR3: CATSREGTSVSGTQYF
DNA: TGTGCCACCAGCAGAGAAGGGACTAGCGTCTCGGGGACCCAGTACTTC
J: TRBJ2-5
D: TRBD2
V: TRBV15
size: NA

CDR3: CASSYSGGTEAFF
DNA: TGTGCCAGCAGTTACTCAGGGGGCACTGAAGCTTTCTTT
J: TRBJ1-1
D: NA
V: TRBV6-5
size: few

CDR3: CASSLDGQAYTDTQYF
DNA: TGTGCCAGCAGCTTGGATGGACAGGCCTACACAGATACGCAGTATTTT
J: TRBJ2-3
D: TRBD1
V: TRBV5-6
size: NA

CDR3: CASSYTRDSQETQYF
DNA: TGTGCCAGCAGTTACACCCGGGACAGTCAAGAGACCCAGTACTTC
J: TRBJ2-5
D: TRBD1
V: TRBV6-5
size: NA

CDR3: CAISEEGAYNSPLHF
DNA: TGTGCCATCAGTGAGGAGGGTGCCTATAATTCACCCCTCCACTTT
J: TRBJ1-6
D: NA
V: TRBV10-3
size: NA

CDR3: CASSPPGQANEKLFF
DNA: TGTGCCAGCTCCCCGCCGGGACAGGCTAATGAAAAACTGTTTTTT
J: TRBJ1-4
D: TRBD1
V: TRBV18
size: NA

CDR3: CASSPTPGLAPGTDNEQFF
DNA: TGTGCCAGCTCACCAACCCCGGGACTAGCCCCCGGAACGGACAATGAGCAGTTCTTC
J: TRBJ2-1
D: TRBD2
V: TRBV18
size: NA

CDR3: CASRPGLAGTTSYEQYF
DNA: TGTGCCAGCAGGCCCGGACTAGCGGGGACTACATCCTACGAGCAGTACTTC
J: TRBJ2-7
D: TRBD2
V: TRBV28
size: NA

CDR3: CATPLSGGASYNEQFF
DNA: TGTGCCACCCCCCTTAGCGGGGGGGCCTCCTACAATGAGCAGTTCTTC
J: TRBJ2-1
D: TRBD2
V: TRBV30
size: NA

CDR3: CASRAGLALYEQYF
DNA: TGTGCCAGCAGGGCCGGACTAGCGCTCTACGAGCAGTACTTC
J: TRBJ2-7
D: TRBD2
V: TRBV2
size: few

CDR3: CASSQERSSYEQYF
DNA: TGTGCCAGCAGCCAAGAAAGGAGCTCCTACGAGCAGTACTTC
J: TRBJ2-7
D: NA
V: TRBV14
size: NA

CDR3: CASSGRGPNYNEQFF
DNA: TGTGCCAGCAGTGGGCGGGGGCCCAACTACAATGAGCAGTTCTTC
J: TRBJ2-1
D: NA
V: TRBV6-1
size: NA

CDR3: CASSGPSGWNTGELFF
DNA: TGTGCCAGCAGTGGTCCTAGCGGGTGGAACACCGGGGAGCTGTTTTTT
J: TRBJ2-2
D: TRBD2
V: TRBV6-1
size: NA

CDR3: CASSLAHLKGAFGYTF
DNA: TGTGCCAGCAGCTTAGCCCACCTTAAGGGGGCTTTTGGCTACACCTTC
J: TRBJ1-2
D: TRBD1
V: TRBV7-9
size: NA

CDR3: CATRDIFYGYTF
DNA: TGTGCCACTAGGGACATATTCTATGGCTACACCTTC
J: TRBJ1-2
D: NA
V: TRBV6-5
size: NA

CDR3: CASRPALAGLVNEQFF
DNA: TGTGCCAGCAGGCCGGCGCTAGCGGGCCTTGTAAATGAGCAGTTCTTC
J: TRBJ2-1
D: TRBD2
V: TRBV7-2
size: NA

CDR3: CACTGLRGEQYF
DNA: TGTGCCTGCACAGGGTTAAGGGGAGAGCAGTACTTC
J: TRBJ2-5
D: NA
V: TRBV30
size: NA

CDR3: CASALTGGYPDTQYF
DNA: TGTGCTAGTGCCCTGACAGGGGGCTACCCAGATACGCAGTATTTT
J: TRBJ2-3
D: TRBD1
V: TRBV12-5
size: NA

CDR3: CASSLGTGGTRDTQYF
DNA: TGTGCCAGCAGTTTAGGGACAGGTGGCACACGAGATACGCAGTATTTT
J: TRBJ2-3
D: TRBD1
V: TRBV28
size: NA

CDR3: CASSLKDGGSGNTIYF
DNA: TGTGCCAGCAGCCTCAAGGACGGGGGCTCTGGAAACACCATATATTTT
J: TRBJ1-3
D: NA
V: TRBV9
size: NA

CDR3: CASSLRSGGWYEQYF
DNA: TGTGCCAGCAGCCTAAGGAGCGGGGGGTGGTACGAGCAGTACTTC
J: TRBJ2-7
D: TRBD2
V: TRBV5-4
size: NA

CDR3: CATSRDWTGSSYNEQFF
DNA: TGTGCCACCAGCAGAGATTGGACGGGGAGCTCCTACAATGAGCAGTTCTTC
J: TRBJ2-1
D: NA
V: TRBV15
size: NA

CDR3: CAISPATGGNEQFF
DNA: TGTGCCATCAGTCCCGCGACAGGGGGCAATGAGCAGTTCTTC
J: TRBJ2-1
D: TRBD1
V: TRBV10-3
size: NA

CDR3: CASSDTGLNQPQHF
DNA: TGTGCCAGCAGTGATACCGGACTCAATCAGCCCCAGCATTTT
J: TRBJ1-5
D: NA
V: TRBV25-1
size: NA

CDR3: CASGPPPSGRFQDTQYF
DNA: TGTGCTAGTGGCCCACCCCCTAGCGGGAGGTTTCAAGATACGCAGTATTTT
J: TRBJ2-3
D: TRBD2
V: TRBV12-5
size: NA

CDR3: CASNSDKSPEAFF
DNA: TGTGCCAGCAACTCGGACAAGAGCCCTGAAGCTTTCTTT
J: TRBJ1-1
D: NA
V: TRBV5-8
size: once

CDR3: CASSFGQGDTEAFF
DNA: TGCGCCAGCAGTTTTGGACAGGGGGACACTGAAGCTTTCTTT
J: TRBJ1-1
D: TRBD1
V: TRBV23-1
size: NA

CDR3: CASSQTTGGYGYTF
DNA: TGTGCCAGCAGTCAGACGACAGGGGGCTATGGCTACACCTTC
J: TRBJ1-2
D: TRBD1
V: TRBV27
size: NA

CDR3: CAISEERRDRGRTDTQYF
DNA: TGTGCCATCAGTGAGGAACGCCGGGACAGGGGGCGCACAGATACGCAGTATTTT
J: TRBJ2-3
D: TRBD1
V: TRBV10-3
size: once